One and the same sample provided the 6 T cell receptor beta chains below, sequenced in a study of cytomegalovirus exposure and HLA in healthy donors (dated by TCRdb to about 2017). The method behind the library was the immunoSEQ multiplex PCR assay. The multiplex PCR relied on a mix of 60 forward primers for TCR Vbeta segments and 13 reverse primers for TCR Jbeta segments. Held by TCRdb, this immuneACCESS table contains in-frame sequences only and omits some clones. Under half of the omission traces to an unresolved V gene where checked; the cause of the rest is unknown. The sample records more than 130,000 clones, roughly 78% of which are singletons. Over 2% of the sample belongs to the ten largest clones. Specimen: PBMCs. All receptors come from a man aged 25 to 45 in good health and CMV-seronegative.

The J gene is TRBJ2-7, the V gene TRBV11-2; possible D gene TRBD2, 5 bases. The CDR3 consists of 14 residues. V was shortened by 4 bases and J by 9 bases, with 19 bases between the two germline ends. From germline, CDR1 is SGHAT and CDR2 FQNNGV. The CDR3 protein is CASSSLRGRSGQYF. The CDR3 DNA follows: TGTGCCAGCAGCTCCCTCCGAGGGCGATCCGGGCAGTACTTC. The full variable domain, its missing parts supplied by reference TRBV11-2 and TRBJ2-7, is EAGVAQSPRYKIIEKRQSVAFWCNPISGHATLYWYQQILGQGPKLLIQFQNNGVVDDSQLPKDRFSAERLKGVDSTLKIQPAKLEDSAVYLCASSSLRGRSGQYFGPGTRLTVT.

The chain recombines TRBV5-4 with TRBJ1-1, with D possibly TRBD1 on 5 matching bases. Germline V CDR1 and CDR2: SGHNT, YYREEE (reference sequence). The CDR3 runs 15 residues. Trimming cost V 1 base and J 5 bases, with 15 bases left between them. This CDR3 reads CASSLSAGLRTEAFF. CDR3 sequence (DNA): TGTGCCAGCAGCTTGTCGGCAGGGTTGAGAACTGAAGCTTTCTTT.

The rearrangement uses TRBV6-5 and TRBJ2-7, with TRBD2 matching 10 bases. V gave up 6 bases and J gave up 5 bases; unmatched junction bases: 4. The CDR3 covers 13 residues. Germline-derived CDR1 and CDR2 are MNHEY and SVGAGI. DNA of the CDR3: TGTGCCAGCAGCGGGACTAGCGTCGACGAGCAGTACTTC. Protein: CASSGTSVDEQYF.

The chain employs TRBV6-5 and TRBJ1-1; the match to TRBD1 covers 7 bases. V dropped 6 bases and J dropped 1; count of bases not matched to a gene: 5. The CDR3 spans 14 residues. Germline V lookup: CDR1 MNHEY, CDR2 SVGAGI. CDR3 region: CASSKGAPNTEAFF. The CDR3 DNA reads as TGTGCCAGCAGCAAGGGGGCGCCGAACACTGAAGCTTTCTTT.

V usage is TRBV18 and J usage is TRBJ2-2; TRBD2 agrees at 7 bases. J was trimmed by 6 bases and V by 1 base; bases with no gene match: 14. This CDR3 comprises 18 residues. The germline V gene has CDR1 KGHSH and CDR2 LQKENI. The CDR3 is CASSPQGGSVLGAGELFF. As DNA, the CDR3 is TGTGCCAGCTCACCACAAGGCGGGAGTGTCCTTGGAGCCGGGGAGCTGTTTTTT.

This clone was picked up a small number of times. The rearrangement uses TRBV5-6 and TRBJ2-7; 9 bases line up with TRBD2. V dropped 0 bases and J dropped 2; count of bases not matched to a gene: 9. Germline CDR1 is SGHDT and CDR2 is YYEEEE. This CDR3 spans 17 amino acids. The CDR3 region is CASSLEFGASGAYEQYF. CDR3 nucleotides: TGTGCCAGCAGCTTGGAATTTGGGGCTAGCGGGGCCTACGAGCAGTACTTC.